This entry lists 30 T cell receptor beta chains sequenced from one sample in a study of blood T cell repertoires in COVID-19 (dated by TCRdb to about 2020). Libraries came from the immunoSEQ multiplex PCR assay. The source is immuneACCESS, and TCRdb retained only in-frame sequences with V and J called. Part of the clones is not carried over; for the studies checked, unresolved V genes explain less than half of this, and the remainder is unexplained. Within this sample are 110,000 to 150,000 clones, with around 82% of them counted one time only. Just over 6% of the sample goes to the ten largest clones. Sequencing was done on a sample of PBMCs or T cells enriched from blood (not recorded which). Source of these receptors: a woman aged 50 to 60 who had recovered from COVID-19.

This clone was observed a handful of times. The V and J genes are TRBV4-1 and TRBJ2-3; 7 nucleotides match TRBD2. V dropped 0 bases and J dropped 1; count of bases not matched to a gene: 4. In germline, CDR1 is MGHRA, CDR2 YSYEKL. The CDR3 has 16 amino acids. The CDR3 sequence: CASSQDAGERTDTQYF. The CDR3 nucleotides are TGCGCCAGCAGCCAAGATGCGGGGGAACGCACAGATACGCAGTATTTT.

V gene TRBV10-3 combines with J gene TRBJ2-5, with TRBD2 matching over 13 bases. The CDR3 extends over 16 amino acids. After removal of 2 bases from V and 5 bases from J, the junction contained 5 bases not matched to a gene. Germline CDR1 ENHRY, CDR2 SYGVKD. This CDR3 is CAISEMGLAGRETQYF. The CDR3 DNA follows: TGTGCCATCAGTGAGATGGGACTAGCGGGGAGGGAGACCCAGTACTTC.

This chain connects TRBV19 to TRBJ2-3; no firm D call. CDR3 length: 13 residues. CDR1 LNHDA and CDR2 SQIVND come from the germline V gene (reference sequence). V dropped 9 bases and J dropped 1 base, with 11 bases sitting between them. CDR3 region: CASSPSRTDTQYF. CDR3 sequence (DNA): TGTGCCAGCAGTCCGTCCCGCACAGATACGCAGTATTTT.

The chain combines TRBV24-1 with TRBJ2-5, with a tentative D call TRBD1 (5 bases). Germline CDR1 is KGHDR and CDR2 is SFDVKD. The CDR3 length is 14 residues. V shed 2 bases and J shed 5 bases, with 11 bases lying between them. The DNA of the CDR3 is TGTGCCACCAGTGATTCACAGACAGCGGAGACCCAGTACTTC. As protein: CATSDSQTAETQYF.

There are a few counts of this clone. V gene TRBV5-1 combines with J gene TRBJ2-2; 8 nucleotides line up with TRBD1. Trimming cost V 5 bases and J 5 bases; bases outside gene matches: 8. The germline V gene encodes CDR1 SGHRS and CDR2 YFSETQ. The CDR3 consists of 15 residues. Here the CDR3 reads CASRTTGAGTGELFF. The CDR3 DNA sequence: TGCGCCAGCAGGACGACAGGGGCCGGGACCGGGGAGCTGTTTTTT.

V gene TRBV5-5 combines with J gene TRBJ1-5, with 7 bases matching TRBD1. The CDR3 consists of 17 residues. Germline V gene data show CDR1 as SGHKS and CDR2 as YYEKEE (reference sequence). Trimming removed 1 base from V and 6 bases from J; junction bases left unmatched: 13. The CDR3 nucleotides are TGTGCCAGCAGCTTGTCGGAGGTCACAGGGGAACGTCAGCCCCAGCATTTT. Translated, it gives CASSLSEVTGERQPQHF. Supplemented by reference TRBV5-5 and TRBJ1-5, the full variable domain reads DAGVTQSPTHLIKTRGQQVTLRCSPISGHKSVSWYQQVLGQGPQFIFQYYEKEERGRGNFPDRFSARQFPNYSSELNVNALLLGDSALYLCASSLSEVTGERQPQHFGDGTRLSIL.

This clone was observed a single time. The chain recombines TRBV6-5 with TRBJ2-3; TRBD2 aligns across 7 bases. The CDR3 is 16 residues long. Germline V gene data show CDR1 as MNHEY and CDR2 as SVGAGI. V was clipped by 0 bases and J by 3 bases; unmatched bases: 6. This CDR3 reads CASSYSGGGRTDTQYF. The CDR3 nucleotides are TGTGCCAGCAGTTACTCGGGGGGAGGGAGAACAGATACGCAGTATTTT.

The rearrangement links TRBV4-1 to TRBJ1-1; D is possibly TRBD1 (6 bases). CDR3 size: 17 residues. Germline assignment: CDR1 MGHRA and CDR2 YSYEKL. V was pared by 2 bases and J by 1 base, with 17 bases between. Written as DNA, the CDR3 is TGCGCCAGCAGCCAACGGTCAGGGGTCTTAGAGAACACTGAAGCTTTCTTT. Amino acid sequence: CASSQRSGVLENTEAFF.

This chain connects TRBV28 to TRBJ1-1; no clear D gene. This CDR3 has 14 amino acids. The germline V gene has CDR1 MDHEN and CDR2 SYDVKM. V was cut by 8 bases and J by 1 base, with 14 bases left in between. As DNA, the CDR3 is TGTGCCAGCCTCCTCGGAGGAACGAACACTGAAGCTTTCTTT. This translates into CASLLGGTNTEAFF.

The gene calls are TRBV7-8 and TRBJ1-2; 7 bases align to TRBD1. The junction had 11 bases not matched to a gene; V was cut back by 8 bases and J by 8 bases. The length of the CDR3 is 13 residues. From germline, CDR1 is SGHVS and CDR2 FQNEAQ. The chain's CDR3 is CASRTPQGEGYTF. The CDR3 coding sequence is TGTGCCAGCCGGACTCCTCAGGGGGAAGGCTACACCTTC.

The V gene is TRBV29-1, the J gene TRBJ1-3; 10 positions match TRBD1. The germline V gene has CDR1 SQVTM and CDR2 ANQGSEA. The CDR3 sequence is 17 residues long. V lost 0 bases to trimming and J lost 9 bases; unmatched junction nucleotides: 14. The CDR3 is CSVEDPARDRGQGTIYF. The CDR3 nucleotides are TGCAGCGTTGAAGATCCGGCACGGGACAGGGGTCAGGGCACCATATATTTT.

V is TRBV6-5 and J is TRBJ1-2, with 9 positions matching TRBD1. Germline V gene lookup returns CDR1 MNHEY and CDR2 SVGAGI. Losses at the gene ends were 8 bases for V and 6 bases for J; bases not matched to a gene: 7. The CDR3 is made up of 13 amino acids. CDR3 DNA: TGTGCCAGCGGGGGCACAGGGGGCAATGGCTACACCTTC. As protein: CASGGTGGNGYTF.

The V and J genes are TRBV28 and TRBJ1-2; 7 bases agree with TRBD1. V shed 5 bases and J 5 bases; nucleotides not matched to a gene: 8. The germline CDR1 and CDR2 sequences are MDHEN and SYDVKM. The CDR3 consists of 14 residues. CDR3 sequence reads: CASSVQGRFYGYTF. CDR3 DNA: TGTGCCAGCAGTGTACAGGGGCGATTTTATGGCTACACCTTC.

The CDR3 coding sequence is TGTGCCAGCAGCAAGTCCCCGGGGTCGACCGGGGAGCTGTTTTTT. Protein product: CASSKSPGSTGELFF. This chain uses TRBV6-5 with TRBJ2-2, with a weak D call TRBD2 (5 bases). In germline, CDR1 is MNHEY, CDR2 SVGAGI. The V and J ends lost 6 bases and 5 bases respectively, with 16 bases between them. The length of the CDR3 is 15 residues.

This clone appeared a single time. The CDR3 nucleotides are TGCGCCAGCAGCCAAGGAGGTTACCAAGAGACCCAGTACTTC. This gives the protein CASSQGGYQETQYF. This chain connects TRBV4-1 to TRBJ2-5; D remains ambiguous. The V gene lost 1 base and the J gene lost 0 bases, with 6 bases spanning the gap. This CDR3 has 14 amino acids. From germline, CDR1 is MGHRA and CDR2 YSYEKL.

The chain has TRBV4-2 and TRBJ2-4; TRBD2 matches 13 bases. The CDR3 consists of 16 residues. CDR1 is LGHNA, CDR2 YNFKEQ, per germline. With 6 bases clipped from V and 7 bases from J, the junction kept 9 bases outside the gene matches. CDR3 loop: CASSQELAGGPNIQYF. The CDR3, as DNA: TGTGCCAGCAGTCAGGAACTAGCGGGGGGGCCGAACATTCAGTACTTC.

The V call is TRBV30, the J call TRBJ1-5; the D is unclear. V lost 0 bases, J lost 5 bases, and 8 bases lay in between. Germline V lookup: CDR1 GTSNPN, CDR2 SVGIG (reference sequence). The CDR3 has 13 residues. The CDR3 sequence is CAWSVQADQPQHF. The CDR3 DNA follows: TGTGCCTGGAGTGTCCAGGCCGATCAGCCCCAGCATTTT.

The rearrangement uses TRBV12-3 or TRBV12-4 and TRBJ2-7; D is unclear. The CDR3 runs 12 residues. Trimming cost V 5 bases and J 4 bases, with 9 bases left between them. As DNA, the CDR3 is TGTGCCAGCAGTCTCCACAGATACGAGCAGTACTTC. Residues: CASSLHRYEQYF.

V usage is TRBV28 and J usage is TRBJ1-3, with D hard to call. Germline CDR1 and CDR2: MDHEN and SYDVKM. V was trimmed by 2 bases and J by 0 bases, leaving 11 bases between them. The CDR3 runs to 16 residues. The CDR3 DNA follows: TGTGCCAGCAGTTTAGTGGCAGGCTCCTCTGGAAACACCATATATTTT. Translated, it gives CASSLVAGSSGNTIYF.

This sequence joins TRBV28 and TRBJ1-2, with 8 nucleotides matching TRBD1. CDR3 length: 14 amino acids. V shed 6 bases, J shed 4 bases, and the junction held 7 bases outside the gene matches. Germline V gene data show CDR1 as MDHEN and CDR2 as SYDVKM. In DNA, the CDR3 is TGTGCCAGCAGACTGGACAGGGTCTCCTATGGCTACACCTTC. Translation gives CASRLDRVSYGYTF.

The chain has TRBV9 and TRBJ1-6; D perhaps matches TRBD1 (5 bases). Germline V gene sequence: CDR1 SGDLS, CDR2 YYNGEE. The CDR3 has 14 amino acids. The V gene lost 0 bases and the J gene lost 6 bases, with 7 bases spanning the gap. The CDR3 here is CASSVDRTNSPLHF. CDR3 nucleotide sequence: TGTGCCAGCAGCGTAGACAGGACTAATTCACCCCTCCACTTT.

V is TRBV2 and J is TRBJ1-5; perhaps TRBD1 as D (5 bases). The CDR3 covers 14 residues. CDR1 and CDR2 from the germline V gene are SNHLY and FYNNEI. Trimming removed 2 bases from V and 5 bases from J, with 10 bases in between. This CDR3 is CASSETDSYQPQHF. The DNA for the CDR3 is TGTGCCAGCAGTGAAACAGACAGTTATCAGCCCCAGCATTTT.

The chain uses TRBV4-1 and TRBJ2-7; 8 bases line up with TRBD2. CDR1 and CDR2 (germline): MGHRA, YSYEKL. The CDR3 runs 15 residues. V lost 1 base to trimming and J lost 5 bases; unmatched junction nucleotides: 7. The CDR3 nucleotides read TGCGCCAGCAGCCAAGCTTTCACTAGCGGCAACGAGCAGTACTTC. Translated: CASSQAFTSGNEQYF.

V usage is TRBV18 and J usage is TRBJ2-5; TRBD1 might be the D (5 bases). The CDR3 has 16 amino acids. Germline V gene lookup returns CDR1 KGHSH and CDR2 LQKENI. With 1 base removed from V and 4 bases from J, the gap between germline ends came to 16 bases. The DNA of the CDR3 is TGTGCCAGCTCACCACGGGCAGGGCTTCTAGTAGAGACCCAGTACTTC. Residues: CASSPRAGLLVETQYF.

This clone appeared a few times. The chain's CDR3 is CASSSKSLWTGRAAKNIQYF. The CDR3 DNA is TGTGCCAGCAGCTCAAAGTCCCTCTGGACAGGGAGAGCGGCCAAAAACATTCAGTACTTC. The chain joins TRBV13 to TRBJ2-4; 8 bases match TRBD1. The CDR3 contains 20 residues. The germline CDR1 and CDR2 sequences are PRHDT and FYEKMQ (reference sequence). V was clipped by 4 bases and J by 1 base; unmatched bases: 18.

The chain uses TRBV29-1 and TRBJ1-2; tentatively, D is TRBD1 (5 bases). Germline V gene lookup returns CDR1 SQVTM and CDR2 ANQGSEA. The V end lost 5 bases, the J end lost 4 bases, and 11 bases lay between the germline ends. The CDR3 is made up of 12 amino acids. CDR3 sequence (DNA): TGCAGCGTTTCGTCAGGGTCCTATGGCTACACCTTC. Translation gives CSVSSGSYGYTF. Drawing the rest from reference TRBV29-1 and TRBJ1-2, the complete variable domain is SAVISQKPSRDICQRGTSLTIQCQVDSQVTMMFWYRQQPGQSLTLIATANQGSEATYESGFVIDKFPISRPNLTFSTLTVSNMSPEDSSIYLCSVSSGSYGYTFGSGTRLTVV.

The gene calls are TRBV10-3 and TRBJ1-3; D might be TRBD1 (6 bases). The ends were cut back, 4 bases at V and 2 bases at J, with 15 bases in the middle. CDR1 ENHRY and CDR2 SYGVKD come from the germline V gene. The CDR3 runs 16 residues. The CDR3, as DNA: TGTGCCATCAGTGGACACAGGGAAGAAGCTGGAAACACCATATATTTT. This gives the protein CAISGHREEAGNTIYF.

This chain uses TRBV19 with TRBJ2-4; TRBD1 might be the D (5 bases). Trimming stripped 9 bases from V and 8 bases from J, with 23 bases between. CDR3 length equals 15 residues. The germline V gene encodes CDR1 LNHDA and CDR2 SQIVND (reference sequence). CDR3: CASRWGRKDSDIQYF. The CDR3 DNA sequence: TGTGCCAGCCGATGGGGCCGTAAGGATTCGGACATTCAGTACTTC.

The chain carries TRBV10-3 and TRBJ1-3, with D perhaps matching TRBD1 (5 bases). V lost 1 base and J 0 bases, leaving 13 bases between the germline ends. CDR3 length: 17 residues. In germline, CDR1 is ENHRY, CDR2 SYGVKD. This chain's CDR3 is CAISEWAGTDSGNTIYF. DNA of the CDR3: TGTGCCATCAGTGAGTGGGCGGGGACGGACTCTGGAAACACCATATATTTT.

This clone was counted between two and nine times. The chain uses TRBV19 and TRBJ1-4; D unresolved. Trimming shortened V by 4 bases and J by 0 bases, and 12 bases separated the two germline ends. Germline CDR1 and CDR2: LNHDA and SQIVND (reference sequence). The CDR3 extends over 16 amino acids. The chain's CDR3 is CASSNLSYATNEKLFF. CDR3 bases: TGTGCCAGTAGTAACTTATCATATGCAACTAATGAAAAACTGTTTTTT. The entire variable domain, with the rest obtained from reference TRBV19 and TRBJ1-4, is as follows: DGGITQSPKYLFRKEGQNVTLSCEQNLNHDAMYWYRQDPGQGLRLIYYSQIVNDFQKGDIAEGYSVSREKKESFPLTVTSAQKNPTAFYLCASSNLSYATNEKLFFGSGTQLSVL.